The clone carrying this T cell receptor beta chain was seen a handful of times. Its antigen is unknown. This entry belongs to a study of neurological immune-mediated disorders. Study-wide findings and caveats: HTLV-1-associated myelopathy displayed the greatest TCR clonal expansion, and multiple sclerosis exhibited the smallest, lower than that of healthy controls. Association of the multiple sclerosis repertoire cluster with clinical or MRI features was not observed for any feature. On phylogenetic grouping, the repertoires of 18 of 34 multiple sclerosis patients fell within one related-CDR3 cluster, constituting a possible signature.

Trimming removed 0 bases from V and 0 bases from J; junction bases left unmatched: 3. CDR3 size: 17 residues. Germline V lookup: CDR1 SGHKS, CDR2 YYEKEE (reference sequence). cDNA synthesis was performed by 5'RACE with 10-nucleotide random UMIs. TCRdb analysed the 5' RACE reads with MiXCR anew, one entry per CDR3 protein. Altogether approximately 74,000 distinct CDR3 sequences are present, around 5.2% being singletons, with the ten largest covering approximately 7.4%. The chain links TRBV5-5 to TRBJ2-2, with TRBD2 matching over 9 bases. Specimen: PBMCs. This TCR came from a man between 18 and 29 years old with multiple sclerosis. CDR3 residues: CASSLGAGGPNTGELFF. The CDR3 DNA follows: TGTGCCAGCAGCTTGGGGGCGGGAGGGCCGAACACCGGGGAGCTGTTTTTT.